This TCR beta chain originates from a study of cytotoxic CD8 clonotypes in ibrutinib-treated CLL. Study-level information: The samples contained under 300,000 productive templates on average. They also contained an average of 94,082 productive rearrangements. Points from the study as a whole: Public clonotypes were uncommon and contracted or stayed stable on treatment. Baseline levels of clonality went above those of age-matched healthy donors and moved with circulating CD8+ T-cell counts.

TCRdb's table, derived via immunoSEQ multiplex PCR, lists solely in-frame clones and lacks some. In the table there are 110,000 to 150,000 clones, approximately 80% of which are singletons. Germline lookup yields CDR1 SGDLS and CDR2 YYNGEE. The CDR3 loop spans 14 amino acids. Trimming cost V 2 bases and J 5 bases, with 11 bases left between them. Around 2.1 micrograms of genomic DNA from cryopreserved PBMCs went into TCR beta libraries. A note on this clone: The antigen remains unidentified.

This sequence originates from a human donor with chronic lymphocytic leukemia. The chain employs TRBV9 and TRBJ2-1, with D perhaps assigned TRBD1 or TRBD2 (5 bases each). The starting material was PBMCs, obtained after 24 months of ibrutinib treatment. The CDR3 sequence is CASSVPGAHNEQFF. CDR3 in DNA: TGTGCCAGCAGCGTCCCCGGGGCCCACAATGAGCAGTTCTTC.